The rows below give T cell receptor beta chains drawn from one sample of a study of shared clonotypes between healthy human individuals. Repertoires were generated with immunoSEQ multiplex PCR, while TCRdb's copy carries only in-frame clones and drops some. Counted here are more than 550,000 clones, just over 90% occurring once; the ten biggest clones make up approximately 24%. The sample consisted of naive CD8+ T cells sorted from blood. The source is a man aged 25 to 45 in good health. CDR3s leave out the opening cysteine and the closing phenylalanine or tryptophan.

cdr3_length	j_call	v_call	cdr3_aa
14	TRBJ2-3	TRBV9	ASSVGGGTSTDTQY
13	TRBJ1-1	TRBV13	ASSPRTGGATEAF
14	TRBJ2-1	TRBV9	ASSVEPSGSTDEQF
13	TRBJ2-1	TRBV4-3	ASGLDLSSYNEQF
11	TRBJ2-7	TRBV5-4	ASSFQGAYEQY
11	TRBJ1-2	TRBV27	ASSLNANYGYT
17	TRBJ2-7	TRBV7-6	ASSLSGAASGRLDYEQY
11	TRBJ2-7	TRBV2	ASSWTGFYEQY
14	TRBJ2-5	TRBV9	ASSNRTTWLQETQY
10	TRBJ2-5	TRBV6-6	ASTRGGETQY
13	TRBJ2-3	TRBV4-1	ASSQGERSTDTQY
13	TRBJ2-3	TRBV7-2	ASSLGGTNIDTQY
13	TRBJ2-1	TRBV7-9	ASEALGQGTNEQF
13	TRBJ2-6	TRBV9	ASSEQGTGANVLT
13	TRBJ2-2	TRBV7-9	ASSLKLADTGELF